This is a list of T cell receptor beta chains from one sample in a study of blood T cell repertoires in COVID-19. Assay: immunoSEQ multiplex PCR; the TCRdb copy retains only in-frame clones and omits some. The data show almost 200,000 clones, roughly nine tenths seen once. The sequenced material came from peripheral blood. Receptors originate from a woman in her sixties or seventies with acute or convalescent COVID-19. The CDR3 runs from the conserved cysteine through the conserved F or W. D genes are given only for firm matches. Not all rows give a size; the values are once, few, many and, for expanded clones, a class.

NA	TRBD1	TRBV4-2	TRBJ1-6	TGTGCCAGCAGCCAAGATTGGCAGGGGGCAGGTTCACCCCTCCACTTT	CASSQDWQGAGSPLHF
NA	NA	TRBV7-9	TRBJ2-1	TGTGCCAGCAGCTTAGCGGGCAGTCCTAATGAGCAGTTCTTC	CASSLAGSPNEQFF
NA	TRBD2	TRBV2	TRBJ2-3	TGTGCCAGCTCGGGACTAGGAAGCGGCGGTAGCACAGATACGCAGTATTTT	CASSGLGSGGSTDTQYF
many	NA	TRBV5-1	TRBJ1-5	TGCGCCAGCAGCTTGGACCCCCTCAGGGGCAATCAGCCCCAGCATTTT	CASSLDPLRGNQPQHF
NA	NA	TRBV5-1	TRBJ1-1	TGCGCCAGCAGCTTACCGGGACCCGGGGGAGCTTTCTTT	CASSLPGPGGAFF
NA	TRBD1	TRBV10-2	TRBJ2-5	TGCGCCAGCAGTGACCCCGGGACAGGGGAGACCCAGTACTTC	CASSDPGTGETQYF
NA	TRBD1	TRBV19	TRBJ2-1	TGTGCCAGTAGTATGAGACAGGGTCTCGATGAGCAGTTCTTC	CASSMRQGLDEQFF
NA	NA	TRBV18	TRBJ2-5	TGTGCCAGCTCATCTATTGACAGGAGCGAGACCCAGTACTTC	CASSSIDRSETQYF
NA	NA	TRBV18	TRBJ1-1	TGTGCCAGCTCACCACTGGCGAACACTGAAGCTTTCTTT	CASSPLANTEAFF
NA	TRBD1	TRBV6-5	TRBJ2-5	TGTGCCAGCAGTTTTGGACAGGGGAGGGTCCAAGAGACCCAGTACTTC	CASSFGQGRVQETQYF
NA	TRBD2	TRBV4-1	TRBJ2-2	TGCGCCAGCAGCCAAGATAGCGGGAGGAACACCGGGGAGCTGTTTTTT	CASSQDSGRNTGELFF
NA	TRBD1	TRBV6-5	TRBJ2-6	TGTGCCAGCAAGACAGGGATCGGGGCCAACGTCCTGACTTTC	CASKTGIGANVLTF
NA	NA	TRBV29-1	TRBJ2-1	TGCAGCGTTACCTCGGCGGATGAGCAGTTCTTC	CSVTSADEQFF
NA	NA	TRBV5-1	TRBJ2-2	TGCGCCAGCAGCTTTCGGGACACCGGGGAGCTGTTTTTT	CASSFRDTGELFF
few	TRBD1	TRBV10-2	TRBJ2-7	TGCGCCAGCAGAACAGGGGGCTTTTTGTCCGAGCAGTACTTC	CASRTGGFLSEQYF
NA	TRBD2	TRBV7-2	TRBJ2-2	TGTGCCAGCAGCTTAGCGTTCAGCGGGGGCCGGGAGCTGTTTTTT	CASSLAFSGGRELFF
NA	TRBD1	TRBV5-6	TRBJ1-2	TGTGCCAGCAGCCTCCAGGACAGGCCAGGTATGGGCTACACCTTC	CASSLQDRPGMGYTF
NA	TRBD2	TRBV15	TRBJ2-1	TGTGCCACCAGCAGAGATCTCATAGCGGGCGGGGATGAGCAGTTCTTC	CATSRDLIAGGDEQFF
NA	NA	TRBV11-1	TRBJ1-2	TGTGCCAGCAGCTTAGAGCAGGCGGGATATGGCTACACCTTC	CASSLEQAGYGYTF
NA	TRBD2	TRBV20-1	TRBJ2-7	TGCAGTGCTAGTAGGACTAGCGGGAGGGCCCTCGTCTACGAGCAGTACTTC	CSASRTSGRALVYEQYF
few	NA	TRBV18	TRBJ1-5	TGTGCCAGCTCACCAGGAGGCAATCAGCCCCAGCATTTT	CASSPGGNQPQHF
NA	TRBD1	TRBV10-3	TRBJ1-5	TGTGCCATCAGATCCGACAGGGATGATCAGCCCCAGCATTTT	CAIRSDRDDQPQHF
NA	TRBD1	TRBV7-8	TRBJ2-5	TGTGCCAGCAGCCCCAGACAGGGGAGGGAGACCCAGTACTTC	CASSPRQGRETQYF
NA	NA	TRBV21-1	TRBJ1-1	TGTGCCAGCAGCAAAGTTAGGGAAGCGGCAGACACTGAAGCTTTCTTT	CASSKVREAADTEAFF
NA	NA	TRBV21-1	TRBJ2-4	TGTGCCAGCAGCAAAGCGCGGGAAACAGCCAAAAACATTCAGTACTTC	CASSKARETAKNIQYF
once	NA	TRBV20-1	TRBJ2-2	TGCAGTGCTAGTTTGGGTCGACACGACACCGGGGAGCTGTTTTTT	CSASLGRHDTGELFF
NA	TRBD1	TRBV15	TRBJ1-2	TGTGCCACCAGCAGGACTCCCGGGACAGGGACCAACTATGGCTACACCTTC	CATSRTPGTGTNYGYTF
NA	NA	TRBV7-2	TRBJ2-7	TGTGCCAGCAGCTCGACAGCCCGCTACGAGCAGTACTTC	CASSSTARYEQYF
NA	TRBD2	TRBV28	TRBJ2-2	TGTGCCAGCAGACGCTCGGGAGGGGTACGAACCGGGGAGCTGTTTTTT	CASRRSGGVRTGELFF